The 5 T cell receptor beta chains below were found in one sample sequenced in a study of control samples from healthy donors and cancer patients (dated by TCRdb to 2018 to 2021). Library preparation was by the immunoSEQ multiplex PCR assay. TCRdb obtained this table from immuneACCESS and retained in-frame rearrangements with V and J assigned. These tables miss some clones; where compared with another copy, unresolved V genes account for less than half of the shortfall, and the remainder is unexplained. A total of 150,000 to 200,000 clones appear in this sample, 90% of them only once. Of the sample, roughly 1.5% falls within the top ten clones. The sample taken for sequencing was blood. Source of these receptors: a woman aged 50 to 60 in good health.

This chain uses TRBV28 with TRBJ2-3; D may be TRBD1 or TRBD2 (5 bases each). The germline CDR1 and CDR2 sequences are MDHEN and SYDVKM. There are 13 residues in the CDR3. Trimming removed 10 bases at V and 0 bases at J, with 11 bases between. CDR3 region: CATAGGSTDTQYF. In DNA, the CDR3 is TGTGCCACCGCTGGGGGTAGCACAGATACGCAGTATTTT. The whole variable domain, remainder taken from reference TRBV28 and TRBJ2-3, is DVKVTQSSRYLVKRTGEKVFLECVQDMDHENMFWYRQDPGLGLRLIYFSYDVKMKEKGDIPEGYSVSREKKERFSLILESASTNQTSMYLCATAGGSTDTQYFGPGTRLTVL.

DNA of the CDR3: TGTGCCAGCAGTTACTGGACAGGCTCCGGGGCTGAAGCTTTCTTT. Translated, it gives CASSYWTGSGAEAFF. The chain combines TRBV6-2 or TRBV6-3 with TRBJ1-1; 7 bases map to TRBD1. The ends lost 1 base at V and 6 bases at J; junction bases unmatched: 8. The CDR3 covers 15 residues. The V gene's germline CDR1 is MNHEY and CDR2 SVGEGT.

V gene TRBV3-1 (or the pseudogene TRBV3-2) combines with J gene TRBJ2-5; possibly TRBD2 for D (6 bases). The CDR3 is 20 residues long. Germline V lookup: CDR1 LGHDT, CDR2 YNNKEL (reference sequence). V lost 3 bases and J 0 bases, leaving 26 bases between the germline ends. The CDR3 DNA is TGTGCCAGCAGCCATTGGACCGGGAGCGGAACGTTGCTGTACCAAGAGACCCAGTACTTC. Its translation: CASSHWTGSGTLLYQETQYF.

J is TRBJ1-6 and V is TRBV30; D remains ambiguous. This CDR3 is 18 amino acids long. V was cut by 3 bases and J by 0 bases, with 18 bases left in between. Germline-derived CDR1 and CDR2 are GTSNPN and SVGIG (reference sequence). CDR3 protein: CAWRDQSQSNSYNSPLHF. The CDR3 coding sequence is TGTGCCTGGAGAGACCAGAGCCAGAGCAACTCCTATAATTCACCCCTCCACTTT.

The chain links TRBV6-5 to TRBJ2-7; the match to TRBD1 covers 7 bases. Germline V gene sequence: CDR1 MNHEY, CDR2 SVGAGI. The CDR3 runs to 13 residues. V lost 6 bases, J lost 5 bases, and 7 bases stayed unmatched. As DNA, the CDR3 is TGTGCCAGCAGGAGGACAGGTTCCGACGAGCAGTACTTC. Translation gives CASRRTGSDEQYF.